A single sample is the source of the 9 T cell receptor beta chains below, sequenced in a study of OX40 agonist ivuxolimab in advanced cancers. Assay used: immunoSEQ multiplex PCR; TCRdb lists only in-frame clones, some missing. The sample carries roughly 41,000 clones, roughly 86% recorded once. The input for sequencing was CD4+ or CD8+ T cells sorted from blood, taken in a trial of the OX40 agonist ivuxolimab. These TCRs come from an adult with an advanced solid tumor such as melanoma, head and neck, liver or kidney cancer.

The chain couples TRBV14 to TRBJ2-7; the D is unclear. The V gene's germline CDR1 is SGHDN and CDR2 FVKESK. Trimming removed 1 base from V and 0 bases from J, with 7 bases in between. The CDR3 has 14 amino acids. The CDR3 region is CASSQGTSSYEQYF. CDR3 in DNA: TGTGCCAGCAGCCAAGGAACGAGCTCCTACGAGCAGTACTTC.

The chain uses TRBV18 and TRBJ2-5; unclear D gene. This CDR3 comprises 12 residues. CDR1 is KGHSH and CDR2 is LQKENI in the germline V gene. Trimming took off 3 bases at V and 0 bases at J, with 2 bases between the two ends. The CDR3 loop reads CASSPYQETQYF. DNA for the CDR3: TGTGCCAGCTCACCTTACCAAGAGACCCAGTACTTC.

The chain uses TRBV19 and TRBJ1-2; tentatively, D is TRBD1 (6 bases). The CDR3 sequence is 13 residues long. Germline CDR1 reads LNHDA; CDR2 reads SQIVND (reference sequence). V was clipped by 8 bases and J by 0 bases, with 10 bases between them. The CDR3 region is CASSRGANYGYTF. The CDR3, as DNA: TGTGCCAGTTCCAGGGGAGCTAACTATGGCTACACCTTC.

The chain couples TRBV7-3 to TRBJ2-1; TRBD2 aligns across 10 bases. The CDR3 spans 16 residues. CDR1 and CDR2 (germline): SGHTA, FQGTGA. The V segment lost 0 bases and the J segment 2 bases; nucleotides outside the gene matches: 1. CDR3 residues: CASSLTSGGPYNEQFF. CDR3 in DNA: TGTGCCAGCAGCTTAACTAGCGGGGGGCCCTACAATGAGCAGTTCTTC.

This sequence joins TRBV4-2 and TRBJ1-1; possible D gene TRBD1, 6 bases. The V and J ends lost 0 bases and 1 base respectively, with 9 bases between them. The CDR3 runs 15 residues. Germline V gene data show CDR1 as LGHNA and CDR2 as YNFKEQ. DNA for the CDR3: TGTGCCAGCAGCCAAGAAAGGGGGGGGAACACTGAAGCTTTCTTT. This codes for CASSQERGGNTEAFF.

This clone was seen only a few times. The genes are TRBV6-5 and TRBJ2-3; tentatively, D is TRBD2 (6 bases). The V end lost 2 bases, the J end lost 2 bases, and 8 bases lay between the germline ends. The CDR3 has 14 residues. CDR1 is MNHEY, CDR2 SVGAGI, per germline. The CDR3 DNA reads TGTGCCAGCAGTTACGGGGGACTCACAGATACGCAGTATTTT. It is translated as CASSYGGLTDTQYF.

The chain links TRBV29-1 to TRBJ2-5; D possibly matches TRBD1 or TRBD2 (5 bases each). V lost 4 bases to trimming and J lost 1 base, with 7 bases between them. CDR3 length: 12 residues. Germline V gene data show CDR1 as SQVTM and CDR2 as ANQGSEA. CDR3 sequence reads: CSVVGVQETQYF. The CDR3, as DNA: TGCAGCGTTGTGGGGGTCCAAGAGACCCAGTACTTC.

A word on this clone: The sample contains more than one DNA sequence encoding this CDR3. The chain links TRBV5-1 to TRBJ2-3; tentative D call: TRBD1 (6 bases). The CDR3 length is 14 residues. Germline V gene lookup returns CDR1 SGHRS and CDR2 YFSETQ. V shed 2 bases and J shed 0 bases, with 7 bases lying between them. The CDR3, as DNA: TGCGCCAGCAGCTTAGGGGGAAGCACAGATACGCAGTATTTT. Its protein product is CASSLGGSTDTQYF.

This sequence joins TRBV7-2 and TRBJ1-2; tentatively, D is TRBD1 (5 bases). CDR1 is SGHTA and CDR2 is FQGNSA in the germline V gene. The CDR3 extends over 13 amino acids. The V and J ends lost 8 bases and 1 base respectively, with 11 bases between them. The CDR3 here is CASDGGVNYGYTF. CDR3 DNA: TGTGCCAGCGATGGGGGGGTTAACTATGGCTACACCTTC.